This TCR beta chain was observed in a study of cytomegalovirus exposure and HLA in healthy donors. The table came from immunoSEQ multiplex PCR; TCRdb's copy has only in-frame clones and leaves some out. The table shows 55,000 to 80,000 clones, with approximately 95% occurring only once. V was shortened by 1 base and J by 6 bases, with 8 bases between the two germline ends. CDR1 MNHEY and CDR2 SMNVEV come from the germline V gene (reference sequence). The CDR3 is 13 residues long. The rearrangement uses TRBV27 and TRBJ2-3; D unclear. The clonotype comes from a woman aged 18-29 years in good health and CMV-seropositive. Sequencing input: PBMCs. Here the CDR3 DNA reads TGTGCCAGCAGTTTATGGTCGAGGGATACGCAGTATTTT. Translating gives CASSLWSRDTQYF.